The next 2 T cell receptor beta chains were all read from a single sample in a study of blood T cells in healthy people across ages. Next came a second PCR, run for about 7 to 11 cycles, which used a sample-barcoded 5' primer along with a J-beta primer mix. One entry per CDR3 protein results from TCRdb running MiXCR on the 5' RACE reads. The repertoire consists of about 940,000 distinct CDR3 sequences, with around 48% occurring once and the leading ten covering about an eighth. Sequenced sample: blood. All receptors derive from a man aged 25 to 40 in good health.

The V call is TRBV7-9, the J call TRBJ1-2; the match to TRBD1 covers 8 bases. The germline V gene encodes CDR1 SEHNR and CDR2 FQNEAQ (reference sequence). This CDR3 region has 16 residues. Trimming cost V 5 bases and J 4 bases; bases outside gene matches: 12. The CDR3 DNA sequence: TGTGCCAGCAGCCCAGCTGGTCAGGGGGCAAGCTATGGCTACACCTTC. Residues: CASSPAGQGASYGYTF.

Regarding this clonotype: A much more abundant neighbour one base away suggests this may be a read error. The rearrangement joins TRBV4-2 to TRBJ2-1; 9 nucleotides agree with TRBD2. The J call could be wrong; TRBJ2-7 is a better fit for the DNA end. CDR1 is LGHNA and CDR2 is YNFKEQ in the germline V gene. The CDR3 has 18 amino acids. CDR3 amino acids: CASSQGPLGGGAHNEQYF. CDR3 in DNA: TGTGCCAGCAGCCAAGGACCCTTAGGCGGGGGGGCCCACAATGAGCAGTACTTC.